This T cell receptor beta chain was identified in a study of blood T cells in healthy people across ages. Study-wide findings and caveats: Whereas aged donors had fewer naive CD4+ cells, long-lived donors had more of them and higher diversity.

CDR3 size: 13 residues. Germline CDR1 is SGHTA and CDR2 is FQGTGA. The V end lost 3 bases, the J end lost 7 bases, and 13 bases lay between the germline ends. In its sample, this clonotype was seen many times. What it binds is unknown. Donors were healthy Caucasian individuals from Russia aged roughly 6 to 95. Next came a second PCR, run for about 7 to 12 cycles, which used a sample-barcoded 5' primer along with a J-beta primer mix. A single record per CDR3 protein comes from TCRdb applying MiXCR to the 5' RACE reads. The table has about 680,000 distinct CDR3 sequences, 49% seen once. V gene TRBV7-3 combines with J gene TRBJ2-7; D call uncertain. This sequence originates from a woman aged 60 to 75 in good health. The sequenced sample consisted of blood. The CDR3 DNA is TGTGCCAGCAGCTTTAGGGATGGTCATGAGCAGTACTTC. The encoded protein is CASSFRDGHEQYF.